This TCR beta chain was captured in a study of early T cells in non-severe SARS-CoV-2 infection. Study-level background: Chains were unpaired, as sequencing was done on bulk RNA from unsorted whole blood. General study points: Reliance on VDJdb matching favored anti-spike CD8 responses; private and CD4 specificities were missed.

This clonotype showed up just a few times. Its cognate antigen is unknown. Unique molecular identifiers (one per individual cDNA molecule) were attached. One entry per CDR3 protein results from TCRdb running MiXCR on the 5' RACE reads. This sample has approximately 85,000 distinct CDR3 sequences, with 9% to 15% found just once. Germline V CDR1 and CDR2: DFQATT, SNEGSKA (reference sequence). The J segment lost 3 bases and the V segment lost 6 bases, leaving 5 bases of the junction unmatched. The CDR3 runs to 12 residues. This sequence was found in an adult who was a healthcare worker with PCR-confirmed SARS-CoV-2 infection or an uninfected control (not recorded which). The chain has TRBV20-1 and TRBJ2-7, with 7 positions matching TRBD1. Sequenced material: whole blood. The CDR3 spells CSAHNRGYEQYF. CDR3 in DNA: TGCAGTGCCCACAACAGGGGCTACGAGCAGTACTTC.